Sequencing of this T cell receptor beta chain was carried out in a study of T cells in Graves' hyperthyroidism and ophthalmopathy (dated by TCRdb to about 2019). For the study in its entirety: Peripheral blood was sampled at the time of initial diagnosis, prior to any treatment. To identify distinguishing TCR V-J signatures, a discovery cohort of around 100 patients was used, comprising fewer than 45 with Graves' ophthalmopathy and around 57 with stable Graves' hyperthyroidism. Prospective prediction of ophthalmopathy was tested in an independent validation cohort of 18 to 20 hyperthyroidism patients and 17 patients who later progressed to ophthalmopathy. For training and testing, the 100 or so patients in the discovery cohort were randomly divided in a 7:3 ratio. The study also compared thyroid tissue and blood T-cell repertoires from five or six Graves' hyperthyroidism patients. After blood sampling, hyperthyroidism patients were treated with methimazole at a starting dose of 30 mg daily, and ophthalmopathy patients were treated with high-dose intravenous methylprednisolone. TCR Vbeta CDR3 sequencing of some 140 peripheral blood samples (around 45 ophthalmopathy, under 80 hyperthyroidism and approximately 17 progressor patients) is reported in the paper. The full study reports these points: In validation, progression to ophthalmopathy was predicted by the model with around 71% sensitivity and roughly 72% specificity, a median of around 5.9 months before onset. Most expanded thyroid clonotypes (frequency above 0.001) were also detected in blood, a finding suggesting that blood repertoires may reflect thyroid immune responses. A 13 V-J signature model separated ophthalmopathy from stable hyperthyroidism, with roughly 88% sensitivity and roughly 82% specificity in cross-validation and 80%/75% in testing. Sample size was not statistically predetermined, and investigators were not blinded to group allocation.

Ophthalmopathy patients had moderately to severely active disease, Clinical Activity Score of at least 3, NOSPECS grade of at least 4, and duration under 3 months. Any patient with an uncontrolled infection, another autoimmune disease, pregnancy or lactation was excluded. Diagnoses were established on the basis of clinical symptoms, serum thyroxine and TRAb, thyroid ultrasound, and orbital computed tomography. PBMCs were isolated from 10 ml of fresh peripheral blood by Ficoll-Paque density gradient centrifugation. Total RNA was extracted with Trizol reagent, and quality was checked on an Agilent 2100 Bioanalyzer. Notes on this clonotype: This clone's antigen is unknown. Base-call qualities are not available, and no considerably larger clone is one nucleotide away.

From the cysteine through the phenylalanine, the CDR3 covers 15 amino acids. Just the 45-base CDR3 DNA is kept, in frame starting at base 1. CDR1 and CDR2 (SEHNR, FQNEAQ) derive from the germline V gene (reference sequence). V loses 3 bases of germline sequence and J loses 4 bases, and the interval between the two ends is 15 bases. The TCR beta CDR3 regions were amplified from RNA transcripts. A first-round RT-PCR of the TCR CDR3 used the HTBI primer set with the Qiagen OneStep RT-PCR kit. Libraries were constructed in a second round of multiplex PCR, after which size selection and purification were performed. The libraries were sequenced on an Illumina HiSeq2000 using paired-end 100 bp reads. As for how the authors treated the data: SOAPnuke was used to process the raw data, with reads discarded if the reads contained adapters or uncalled bases, had a mean Phred below 15, or lacked an exact constant-primer or identifier match. COPE v1.2.5 was used to merge high-quality paired reads, and clonotypes were defined as unique nucleotide sequences. MiTCR v1.1 was used to align the clonotypes against IMGT TRBV, TRBD and TRBJ reference segments. Only V-J combinations with frequency above 0.0001, covering 99.2% of repertoires, were analysed. The TCS score was defined as the ratio of F50 (clonal expansion) to E x V (chaos), calculated using BLOSUM62-based TCRdist between CDR3 peptides within each V-J. Welch's t-statistics and random forest reduced 500 to 650 V-J features to 13, which were used in a naive Bayes classifier (R e1071). The public reads were reprocessed in TCRdb via fastp at Q25 and MiXCR, keeping in-frame beta chains. Identical CDR3 proteins give one entry, which carries the most common genes and DNA. The V and J calls shown here were made by TCRdb, not taken from the authors' results. Counted in this sample were 500,000 or so distinct CDR3 sequences; roughly 18% of them appeared once. Around 17% of the sample comes from the top ten.

The receptor was isolated from a woman aged 18-29 years with Graves' ophthalmopathy. Sequenced material: blood. The rearranged chain carries TRBV7-9 and TRBJ1-2; the D segment could be TRBD1, given 6 matching bases. The CDR3 region: CASSFTNPTGYGYTF. At the DNA level, the sequence is TGTGCCAGCAGCTTTACAAACCCGACAGGCTATGGCTACACCTTC. The CDR3 plus the reference TRBV7-9 and TRBJ1-2 genes for the other parts give the full variable domain: DTGVSQNPRHKITKRGQNVTFRCDPISEHNRLYWYRQTLGQGPEFLTYFQNEAQLEKSRLLSDRFSAERPKGSFSTLEIQRTEQGDSAMYLCASSFTNPTGYGYTFGSGTRLTVV.